The T cell receptor beta chain described here comes from a study of response to subunit inactivated influenza vaccine. General observations from the study: Each seasonal flu vaccination may recruit only limited new T cells, authors suggested.

TCRdb ran MiXCR on the RT-PCR reads and lists one entry per CDR3 protein. The repertoire consists of hundreds of thousands of distinct CDR3 sequences, with around 13% occurring once and the leading ten covering 7.6%. Many counts were recorded for this clonotype. The antigen remains unidentified. The clonotype originates from a man aged 45 to 65 who received an inactivated influenza vaccine. Sequences were derived from PBMCs from blood, sampled 14 days before vaccination.

The CDR3 is CASSLIATNEKLFF. CDR3 in DNA: TGTGCCAGCAGCTTGATTGCAACTAATGAAAAACTGTTTTTT. The chain carries TRBV7-9 and TRBJ1-4, with no clear D. This CDR3 has 14 residues. V shed 3 bases and J shed 0 bases, with 5 bases lying between them. Germline lookup yields CDR1 SEHNR and CDR2 FQNEAQ (reference sequence).